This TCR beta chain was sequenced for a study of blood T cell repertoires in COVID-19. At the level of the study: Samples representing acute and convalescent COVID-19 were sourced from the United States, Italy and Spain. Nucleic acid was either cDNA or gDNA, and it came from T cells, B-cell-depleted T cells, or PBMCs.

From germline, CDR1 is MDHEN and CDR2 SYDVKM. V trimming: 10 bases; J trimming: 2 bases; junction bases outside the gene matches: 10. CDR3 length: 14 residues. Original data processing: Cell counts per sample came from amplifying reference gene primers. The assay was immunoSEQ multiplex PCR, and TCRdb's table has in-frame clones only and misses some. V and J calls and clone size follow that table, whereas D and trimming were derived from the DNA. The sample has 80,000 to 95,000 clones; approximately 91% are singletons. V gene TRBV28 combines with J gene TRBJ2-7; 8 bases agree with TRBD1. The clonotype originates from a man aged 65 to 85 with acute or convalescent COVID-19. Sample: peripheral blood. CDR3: CATTAGGAAYEQYF. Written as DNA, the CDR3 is TGTGCCACCACAGCAGGGGGCGCGGCCTACGAGCAGTACTTC.